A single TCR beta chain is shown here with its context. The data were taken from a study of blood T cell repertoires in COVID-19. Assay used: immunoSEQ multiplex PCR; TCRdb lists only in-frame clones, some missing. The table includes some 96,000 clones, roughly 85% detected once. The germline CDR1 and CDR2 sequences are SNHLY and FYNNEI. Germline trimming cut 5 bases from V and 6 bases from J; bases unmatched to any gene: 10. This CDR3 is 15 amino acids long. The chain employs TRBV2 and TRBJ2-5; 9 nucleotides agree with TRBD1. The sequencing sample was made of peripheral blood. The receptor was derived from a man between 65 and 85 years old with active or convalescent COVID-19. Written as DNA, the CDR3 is TGTGCCAGCAGTTCAGACAGGGGGACCGGGAAGACCCAGTACTTC. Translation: CASSSDRGTGKTQYF.